This is a list of T cell receptor beta chains from one sample in a study of neoadjuvant anti-PD-1 for oral cavity cancer. Produced via immunoSEQ multiplex PCR; TCRdb's table is partial and in-frame only. This table holds over 5,500 clones, roughly 54% found once. The input for sequencing was tumor tissue, taken before nivolumab (anti-PD-1) treatment. All receptors derive from a person between 35 and 79 years old with oral cavity squamous cell carcinoma. The conserved cysteine and the conserved F or W are not part of the CDR3 here. Fields, in order: V gene, CDR3 length, CDR3 protein.

v_gene: TRBV28; len: 13; CDR3aa: ASSLIGQGANGYT
v_gene: TRBV30; len: 10; CDR3aa: AWILANTEAF
v_gene: TRBV15; len: 11; CDR3aa: ATSRNPAGELF
v_gene: TRBV7-8; len: 13; CDR3aa: ASSLAGPNTGELF
v_gene: TRBV6-6; len: 11; CDR3aa: ASSQGEVYEQY
v_gene: TRBV12-5; len: 15; CDR3aa: ASGLVRGTGPNYGYT
v_gene: TRBV14; len: 11; CDR3aa: ASSQVRLSQQY
v_gene: TRBV11-3; len: 13; CDR3aa: ASSSETGDVYEQF
v_gene: TRBV5-6; len: 14; CDR3aa: ASSLVEVGVSDGYT
v_gene: TRBV15; len: 12; CDR3aa: ATSRVGGKNTIY
v_gene: TRBV10-2; len: 14; CDR3aa: ASSDLVRGGPDTQY
v_gene: TRBV7-9; len: 9; CDR3aa: ASRTTDTQY
v_gene: TRBV6-6; len: 12; CDR3aa: ASSYSGATDTQY
v_gene: TRBV7-3; len: 14; CDR3aa: ASSLNPVGSGNTIY
v_gene: TRBV11-2; len: 13; CDR3aa: ASRPGLASTDTQY
v_gene: TRBV9; len: 14; CDR3aa: ASSVDSGRLTDTQY
v_gene: TRBV19; len: 13; CDR3aa: ASSIGRIGQETQY
v_gene: TRBV7-8; len: 11; CDR3aa: ASSLVSSYEQY
v_gene: TRBV5-4; len: 13; CDR3aa: ASSLAGGDGAGYT
v_gene: TRBV19; len: 13; CDR3aa: ASSIEGFEDTEAF
v_gene: TRBV5-1; len: 12; CDR3aa: ASSLSTGLAEAF
v_gene: TRBV7-3; len: 13; CDR3aa: ASSYRMGATDTQY